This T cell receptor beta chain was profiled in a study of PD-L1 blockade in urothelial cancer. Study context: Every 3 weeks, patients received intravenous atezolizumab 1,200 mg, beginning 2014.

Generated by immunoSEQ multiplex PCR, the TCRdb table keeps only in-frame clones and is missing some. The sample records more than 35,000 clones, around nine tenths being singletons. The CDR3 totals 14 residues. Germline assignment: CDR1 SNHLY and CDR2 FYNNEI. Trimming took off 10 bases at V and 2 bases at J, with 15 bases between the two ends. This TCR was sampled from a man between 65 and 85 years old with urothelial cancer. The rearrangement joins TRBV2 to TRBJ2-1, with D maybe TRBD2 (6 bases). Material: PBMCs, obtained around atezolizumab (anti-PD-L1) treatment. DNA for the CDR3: TGTGCCACCCGGAGGGACTCGACCTACAATGAGCAGTTCTTC. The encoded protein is CATRRDSTYNEQFF.